The rows below give T cell receptor beta chains drawn from one sample of a study of blood T cell repertoires in COVID-19. Clones were sequenced by immunoSEQ multiplex PCR, and TCRdb holds only the in-frame ones, with some missing. Counted here are some 110,000 clones, roughly 85% occurring once; the ten biggest clones make up under 3.5%. Sequenced sample: peripheral blood. The receptors come from a woman of 80 years or more with COVID-19, enrolled during active disease. CDR3s include the opening cysteine and the closing phenylalanine or tryptophan. D genes are given only for firm matches. Size tells how often a clone was seen (once, few, many) or the class of an expanded clone, and some rows leave it out.

V gene	J gene	clone size	D gene	CDR3 DNA	CDR3 protein
TRBV5-1	TRBJ2-2	.	.	TGCGCCAGCAGCTTGCTGGCAGGTGCGAACACCGGGGAGCTGTTTTTT	CASSLLAGANTGELFF
TRBV7-2	TRBJ1-2	.	.	TGTGCCAGCAGCTCTTCAGGGTCCCTAAGCTATGGCTACACCTTC	CASSSSGSLSYGYTF
TRBV5-6	TRBJ2-5	few	.	TGTGCCAGCAAGCTCGAGGGTATTCAGGAGACCCAGTACTTC	CASKLEGIQETQYF
TRBV9	TRBJ1-2	.	TRBD1	TGTGCCAGCAGCGCCGCACAGGGGGGGGAGGGCTACACCTTC	CASSAAQGGEGYTF
TRBV28	TRBJ2-7	.	.	TGTGCCACCGATCGAGGCGAGCAGTACTTC	CATDRGEQYF
TRBV19	TRBJ2-3	few	TRBD2	TGTGCCAGTAGTATAGCGGGAGGCCGTGGAGATACGCAGTATTTT	CASSIAGGRGDTQYF
TRBV5-1	TRBJ2-3	.	TRBD2	TGCGCCAGCAGCTTTGCTAGCGGTAGCACAGATACGCAGTATTTT	CASSFASGSTDTQYF
TRBV28	TRBJ2-1	.	.	TGTGCCAGCAGTTTCGTCGGTAGAGTTTACAATGAGCAGTTCTTC	CASSFVGRVYNEQFF
TRBV7-8	TRBJ1-1	.	.	TGTGCCAGCAGCTTAGACGGAGTGAACACTGAAGCTTTCTTT	CASSLDGVNTEAFF
TRBV7-9	TRBJ2-1	.	TRBD2	TGTGCCAGCAGTAGCAGCGGGGGGCGCTACAATGAGCAGTTCTTC	CASSSSGGRYNEQFF
TRBV2	TRBJ2-2	.	TRBD1	TGTGCCAGCAGGAGACCAACAGGGGCCACCGGGGAGCTGTTTTTT	CASRRPTGATGELFF
TRBV5-1	TRBJ1-6	.	.	TGCGCCAGCAGCTTGAACCAGGGTTGGAATTCACCCCTCCACTTT	CASSLNQGWNSPLHF
TRBV3-1/TRBV3-2	TRBJ1-4	.	.	TGTGCCAGCAGCCAGGCAGGGTCAAATGAAAAACTGTTTTTT	CASSQAGSNEKLFF
TRBV4-3	TRBJ1-3	.	.	TGCGCCAGCAGCCCATCACGGCGGGACTGGGGAAACACCATATATTTT	CASSPSRRDWGNTIYF
TRBV29-1	TRBJ1-1	.	.	TGCAGCGTTGGGGGCCAAGCAGGGGAAGCTTTCTTT	CSVGGQAGEAFF
TRBV15	TRBJ2-3	.	.	TGTGCCACCAGCAGAGATGGGCGATTGGGAGGAGGAGATACGCAGTATTTT	CATSRDGRLGGGDTQYF
TRBV27	TRBJ1-5	.	.	TGTGCCAGCAGTTTAGCCCCCACGGGTAGCAATCAGCCCCAGCATTTT	CASSLAPTGSNQPQHF